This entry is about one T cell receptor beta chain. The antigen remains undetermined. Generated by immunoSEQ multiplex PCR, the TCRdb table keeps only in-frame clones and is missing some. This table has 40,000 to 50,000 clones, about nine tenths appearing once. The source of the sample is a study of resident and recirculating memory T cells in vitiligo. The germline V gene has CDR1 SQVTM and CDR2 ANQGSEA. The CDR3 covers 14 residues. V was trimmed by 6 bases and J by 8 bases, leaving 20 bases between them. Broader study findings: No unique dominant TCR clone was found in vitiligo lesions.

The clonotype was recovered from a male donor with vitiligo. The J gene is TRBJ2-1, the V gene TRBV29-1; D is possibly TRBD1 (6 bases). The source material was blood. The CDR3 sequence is CSVGGGFPRHEQFF. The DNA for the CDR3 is TGCAGCGTAGGTGGGGGCTTTCCGCGGCATGAGCAGTTCTTC.